The rows below give T cell receptor beta chains drawn from one sample of a study of blood T cell repertoires in COVID-19. Here immunoSEQ multiplex PCR was the method, and the copy in TCRdb shows in-frame clones only, minus some. The data hold over 200,000 clones, with around 92% observed a single time. The material sequenced was PBMCs or T cells enriched from blood (not recorded which). These receptors all stem from a woman aged 25 to 39 with acute COVID-19. CDR3s include the opening cysteine and the closing phenylalanine or tryptophan. Fields, in order: D gene, V gene, clone size, J gene, CDR3 protein, CDR3 DNA. A D gene is named only where the DNA matches it firmly. Size is stated for part of the rows, as once, few or many counts, or as a class when the clone is expanded.

d_gene: TRBD2
v_gene: TRBV27
abundance: NA
j_gene: TRBJ2-1
CDR3aa: CASSLSAPTSGGDEQFF
CDR3nt: TGTGCCAGCAGTTTATCGGCCCCGACTAGCGGGGGGGATGAGCAGTTCTTC

d_gene: TRBD1
v_gene: TRBV5-1
abundance: NA
j_gene: TRBJ1-3
CDR3aa: CASRRTGGSGNTIYF
CDR3nt: TGCGCCAGCAGACGGACAGGGGGCTCTGGAAACACCATATATTTT

d_gene: TRBD2
v_gene: TRBV29-1
abundance: NA
j_gene: TRBJ2-3
CDR3aa: CSVAGASDTQYF
CDR3nt: TGCAGCGTAGCGGGGGCCTCAGATACGCAGTATTTT

d_gene: NA
v_gene: TRBV6-2/TRBV6-3
abundance: NA
j_gene: TRBJ2-2
CDR3aa: CASSPGGTNTGELFF
CDR3nt: TGTGCCAGCAGTCCCGGCGGGACGAACACCGGGGAGCTGTTTTTT

d_gene: NA
v_gene: TRBV2
abundance: few
j_gene: TRBJ1-2
CDR3aa: CASSETSRGYTF
CDR3nt: TGTGCCAGCAGTGAGACTTCTCGTGGCTACACCTTC

d_gene: NA
v_gene: TRBV15
abundance: NA
j_gene: TRBJ1-4
CDR3aa: CATSSLIRGEKLFF
CDR3nt: TGTGCCACCAGCAGCCTCATAAGGGGTGAAAAACTGTTTTTT

d_gene: TRBD1
v_gene: TRBV14
abundance: NA
j_gene: TRBJ1-4
CDR3aa: CASSRTGLGTNEKLFF
CDR3nt: TGTGCCAGCAGTCGGACAGGGTTGGGAACTAATGAAAAACTGTTTTTT

d_gene: NA
v_gene: TRBV30
abundance: NA
j_gene: TRBJ1-2
CDR3aa: CAWSLGFPRYYGYTF
CDR3nt: TGTGCCTGGAGTCTCGGGTTCCCCCGCTACTATGGCTACACCTTC

d_gene: NA
v_gene: TRBV30
abundance: NA
j_gene: TRBJ1-6
CDR3aa: CAWKSSAGRSPLHF
CDR3nt: TGTGCCTGGAAGTCCTCGGCAGGCAGGTCACCCCTCCACTTT

d_gene: NA
v_gene: TRBV4-3
abundance: NA
j_gene: TRBJ2-3
CDR3aa: CASSQEQGTDTQYF
CDR3nt: TGCGCCAGCAGCCAAGAACAGGGCACAGATACGCAGTATTTT

d_gene: TRBD1
v_gene: TRBV27
abundance: few
j_gene: TRBJ2-2
CDR3aa: CASSITAGQGYFATGELFF
CDR3nt: TGTGCCAGCAGTATTACCGCGGGACAGGGGTATTTTGCTACCGGGGAGCTGTTTTTT

d_gene: TRBD1
v_gene: TRBV11-2
abundance: NA
j_gene: TRBJ1-4
CDR3aa: CASSSKPWTGDSEKLFF
CDR3nt: TGTGCCAGCAGCTCCAAACCCTGGACAGGGGACAGTGAAAAACTGTTTTTT

d_gene: NA
v_gene: TRBV7-9
abundance: once
j_gene: TRBJ2-7
CDR3aa: CASSLVLGGDYEQYF
CDR3nt: TGTGCCAGCAGCTTAGTGCTGGGAGGAGACTACGAGCAGTACTTC

d_gene: NA
v_gene: TRBV5-4
abundance: NA
j_gene: TRBJ1-2
CDR3aa: CASSRDKPGSYGYTF
CDR3nt: TGTGCCAGCAGCCGGGACAAACCAGGCTCCTATGGCTACACCTTC

d_gene: TRBD1
v_gene: TRBV10-1
abundance: once
j_gene: TRBJ1-4
CDR3aa: CASSSGTGGEKLFF
CDR3nt: TGCGCCAGCAGTTCCGGGACAGGGGGAGAAAAACTGTTTTTT

d_gene: NA
v_gene: TRBV15
abundance: NA
j_gene: TRBJ1-1
CDR3aa: CATSRDVGAEAFF
CDR3nt: TGTGCCACCAGCAGAGATGTAGGGGCTGAAGCTTTCTTT

d_gene: TRBD2
v_gene: TRBV19
abundance: NA
j_gene: TRBJ2-7
CDR3aa: CASSTAGGPYEQYF
CDR3nt: TGTGCCAGTAGTACCGCGGGGGGACCCTACGAGCAGTACTTC

d_gene: TRBD1
v_gene: TRBV18
abundance: NA
j_gene: TRBJ1-2
CDR3aa: CASSPPDRVFGNGYTF
CDR3nt: TGTGCCAGCTCACCACCGGACAGGGTATTTGGTAATGGCTACACCTTC

d_gene: NA
v_gene: TRBV4-3
abundance: NA
j_gene: TRBJ1-6
CDR3aa: CASSQDPSGSSYNSPLHF
CDR3nt: TGCGCCAGCAGCCAAGATCCCTCGGGGAGCTCCTATAATTCACCCCTCCACTTT

d_gene: TRBD1
v_gene: TRBV19
abundance: NA
j_gene: TRBJ1-1
CDR3aa: CASSIGQGTLNTEAFF
CDR3nt: TGTGCCAGTAGTATAGGACAGGGGACCTTGAACACTGAAGCTTTCTTT

d_gene: NA
v_gene: TRBV27
abundance: NA
j_gene: TRBJ1-1
CDR3aa: CASSPPGTWTEAFF
CDR3nt: TGTGCCAGCAGTCCGCCAGGCACTTGGACTGAAGCTTTCTTT

d_gene: NA
v_gene: TRBV5-1
abundance: NA
j_gene: TRBJ2-7
CDR3aa: CASSLGWGSYEQYF
CDR3nt: TGCGCCAGCAGCTTGGGGTGGGGCAGCTACGAGCAGTACTTC